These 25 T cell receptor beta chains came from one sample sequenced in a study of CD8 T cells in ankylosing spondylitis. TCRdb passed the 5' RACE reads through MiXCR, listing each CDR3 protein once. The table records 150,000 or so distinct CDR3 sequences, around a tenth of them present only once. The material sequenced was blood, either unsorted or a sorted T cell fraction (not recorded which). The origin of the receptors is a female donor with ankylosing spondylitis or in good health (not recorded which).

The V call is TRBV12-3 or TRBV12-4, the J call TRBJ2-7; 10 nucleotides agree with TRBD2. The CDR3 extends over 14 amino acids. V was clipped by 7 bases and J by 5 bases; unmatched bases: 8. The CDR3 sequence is CASTPSGSNHEQYF. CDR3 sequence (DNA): TGTGCCAGCACCCCTAGCGGGAGCAACCACGAGCAGTACTTC.

The CDR3 DNA reads as TGTGCCAGCAGCTTAGATGGGATAGGGGTAGCGGGAGGGCAAGAGACCCAGTACTTC. It translates to CASSLDGIGVAGGQETQYF. This rearrangement joins TRBV7-8 to TRBJ2-5; 11 bases are shared with TRBD2. V trimming: 1 base; J trimming: 2 bases; junction bases outside the gene matches: 12. The CDR3 totals 19 residues. Germline CDR1 and CDR2: SGHVS and FQNEAQ.

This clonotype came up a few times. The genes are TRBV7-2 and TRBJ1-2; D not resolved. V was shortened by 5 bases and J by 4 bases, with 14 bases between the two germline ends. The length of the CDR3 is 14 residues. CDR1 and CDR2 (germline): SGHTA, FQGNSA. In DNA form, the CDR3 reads TGTGCCAGCAGCCCCCGGGAAGGGCCCTATGGCTACACCTTC. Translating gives CASSPREGPYGYTF.

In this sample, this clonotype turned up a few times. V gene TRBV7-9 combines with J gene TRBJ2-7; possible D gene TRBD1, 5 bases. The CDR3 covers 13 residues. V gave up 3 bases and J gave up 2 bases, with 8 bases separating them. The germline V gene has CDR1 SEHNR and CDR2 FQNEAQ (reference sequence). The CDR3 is CASSFLTAYEQYF. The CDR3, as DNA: TGTGCCAGCAGCTTCTTGACAGCCTACGAGCAGTACTTC.

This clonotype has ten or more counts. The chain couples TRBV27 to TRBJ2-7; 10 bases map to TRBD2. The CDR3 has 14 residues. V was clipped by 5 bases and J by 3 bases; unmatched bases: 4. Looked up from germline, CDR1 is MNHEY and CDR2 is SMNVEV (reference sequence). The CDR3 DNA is TGTGCCAGCAGTCCCTGGACTAGCGGCTACGAGCAGTACTTC. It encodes CASSPWTSGYEQYF.

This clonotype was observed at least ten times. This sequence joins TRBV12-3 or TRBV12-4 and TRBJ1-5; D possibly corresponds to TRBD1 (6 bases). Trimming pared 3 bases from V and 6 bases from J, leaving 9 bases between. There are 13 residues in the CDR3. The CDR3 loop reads CASSLGGGQPQHF. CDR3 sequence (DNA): TGTGCCAGCAGTTTGGGGGGCGGTCAGCCCCAGCATTTT.

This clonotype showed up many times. DNA for the CDR3: TGTGCCAGCAGTTCGGGAAGCTCCTACAATGAGCAGTTCTTC. Its protein product is CASSSGSSYNEQFF. This chain uses TRBV7-9 with TRBJ2-1; D is perhaps TRBD2 (5 bases). The V gene's germline CDR1 is SEHNR and CDR2 FQNEAQ (reference sequence). The CDR3 spans 14 residues. The ends were cut back, 6 bases at V and 0 bases at J, with 9 bases in the middle.

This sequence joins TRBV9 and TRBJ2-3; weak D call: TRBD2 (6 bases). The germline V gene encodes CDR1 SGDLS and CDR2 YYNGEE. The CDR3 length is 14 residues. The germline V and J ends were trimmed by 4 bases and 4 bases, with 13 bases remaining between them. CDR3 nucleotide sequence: TGTGCCAGCAGCCAGACTAGGGTCTCAGATACGCAGTATTTT. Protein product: CASSQTRVSDTQYF.

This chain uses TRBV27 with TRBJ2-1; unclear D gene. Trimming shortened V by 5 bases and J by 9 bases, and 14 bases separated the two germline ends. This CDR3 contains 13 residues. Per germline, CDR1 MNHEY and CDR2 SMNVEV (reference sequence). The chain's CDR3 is CASSGYEVAEQFF. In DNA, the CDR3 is TGTGCCAGCAGTGGGTACGAGGTGGCTGAGCAGTTCTTC.

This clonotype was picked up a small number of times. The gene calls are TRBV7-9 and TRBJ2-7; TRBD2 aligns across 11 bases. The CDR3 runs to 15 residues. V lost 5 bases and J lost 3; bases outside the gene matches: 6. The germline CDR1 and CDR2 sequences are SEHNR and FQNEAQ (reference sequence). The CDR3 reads CASSRAGTSGYEQYF. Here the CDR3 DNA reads TGTGCCAGCAGCAGAGCCGGGACTAGCGGCTACGAGCAGTACTTC.

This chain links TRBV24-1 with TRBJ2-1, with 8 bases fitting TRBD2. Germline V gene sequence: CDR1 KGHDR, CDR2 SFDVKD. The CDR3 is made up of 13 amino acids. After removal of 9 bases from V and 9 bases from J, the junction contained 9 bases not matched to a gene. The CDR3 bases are TGTGCCACCCGGGGGGGGGAGTCAGTTGAGCAGTTCTTC. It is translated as CATRGGESVEQFF.

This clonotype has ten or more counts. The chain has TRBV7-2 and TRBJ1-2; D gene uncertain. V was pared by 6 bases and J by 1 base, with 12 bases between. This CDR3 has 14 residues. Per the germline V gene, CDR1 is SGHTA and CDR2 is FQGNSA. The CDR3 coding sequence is TGTGCCAGCAGTCCACTACTGAATAACTATGGCTACACCTTC. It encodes CASSPLLNNYGYTF.

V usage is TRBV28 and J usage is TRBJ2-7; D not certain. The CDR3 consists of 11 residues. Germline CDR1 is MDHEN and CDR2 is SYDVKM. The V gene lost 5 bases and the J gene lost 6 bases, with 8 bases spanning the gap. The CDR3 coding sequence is TGTGCCAGCAGTCCCCGGGTCGAGCAGTACTTC. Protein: CASSPRVEQYF.

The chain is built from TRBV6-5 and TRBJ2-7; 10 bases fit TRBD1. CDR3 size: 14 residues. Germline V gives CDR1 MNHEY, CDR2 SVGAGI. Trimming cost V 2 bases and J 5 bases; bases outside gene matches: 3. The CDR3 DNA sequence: TGTGCCAGCAGTTACAGGGGACAGGGGAACGAGCAGTACTTC. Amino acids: CASSYRGQGNEQYF.

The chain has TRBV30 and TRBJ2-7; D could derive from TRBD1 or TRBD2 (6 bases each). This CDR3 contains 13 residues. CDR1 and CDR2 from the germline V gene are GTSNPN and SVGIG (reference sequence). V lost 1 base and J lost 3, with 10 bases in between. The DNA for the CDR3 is TGTGCCTGGAGTGGGGGGGCAGGCTACGAGCAGTACTTC. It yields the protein CAWSGGAGYEQYF.

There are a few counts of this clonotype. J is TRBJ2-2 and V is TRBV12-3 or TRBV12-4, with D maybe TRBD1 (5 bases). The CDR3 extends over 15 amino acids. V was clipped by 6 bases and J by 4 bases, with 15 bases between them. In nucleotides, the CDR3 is TGTGCCAGCAGGCCGTTGGACACCTCCACCGGGGAGCTGTTTTTT. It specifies CASRPLDTSTGELFF.

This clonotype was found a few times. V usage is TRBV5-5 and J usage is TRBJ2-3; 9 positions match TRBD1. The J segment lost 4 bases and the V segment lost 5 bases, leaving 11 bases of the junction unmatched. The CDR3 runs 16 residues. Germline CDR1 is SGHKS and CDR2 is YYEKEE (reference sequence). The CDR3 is CASSIPPGQGADTQYF. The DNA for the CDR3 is TGTGCCAGCAGTATCCCACCGGGACAGGGCGCAGATACGCAGTATTTT.

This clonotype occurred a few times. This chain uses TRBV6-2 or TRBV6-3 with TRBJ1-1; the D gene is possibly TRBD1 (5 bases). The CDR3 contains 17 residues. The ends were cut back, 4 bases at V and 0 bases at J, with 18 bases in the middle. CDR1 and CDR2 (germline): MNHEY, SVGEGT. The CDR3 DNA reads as TGTGCCAGCAGTTCCCCGGGCGGGACCCCCATGAACACTGAAGCTTTCTTT. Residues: CASSSPGGTPMNTEAFF.

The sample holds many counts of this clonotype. CDR3 in DNA: TGCGCCAGCAGCCGAAATTTGGACCTAGACTCGCATGAGCAGTTCTTC. Its protein is CASSRNLDLDSHEQFF. This sequence joins TRBV4-1 and TRBJ2-1; D is uncertain. The CDR3 contains 16 residues. The germline V gene has CDR1 MGHRA and CDR2 YSYEKL. Trimming took 4 bases from V and 8 from J, leaving 21 bases between them.

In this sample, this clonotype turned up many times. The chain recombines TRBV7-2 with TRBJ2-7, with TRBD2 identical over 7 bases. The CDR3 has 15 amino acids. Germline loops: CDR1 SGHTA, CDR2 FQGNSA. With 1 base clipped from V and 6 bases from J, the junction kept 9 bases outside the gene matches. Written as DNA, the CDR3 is TGTGCCAGCAGCTTAGAAGGGCCGGGAGGATCCGAGCAGTACTTC. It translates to CASSLEGPGGSEQYF.

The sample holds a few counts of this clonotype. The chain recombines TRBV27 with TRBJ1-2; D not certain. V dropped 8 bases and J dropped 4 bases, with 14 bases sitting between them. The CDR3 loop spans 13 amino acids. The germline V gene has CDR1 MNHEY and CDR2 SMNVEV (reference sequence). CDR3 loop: CASRSPGTYGYTF. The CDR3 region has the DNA TGTGCCAGCCGCAGCCCAGGAACCTATGGCTACACCTTC.

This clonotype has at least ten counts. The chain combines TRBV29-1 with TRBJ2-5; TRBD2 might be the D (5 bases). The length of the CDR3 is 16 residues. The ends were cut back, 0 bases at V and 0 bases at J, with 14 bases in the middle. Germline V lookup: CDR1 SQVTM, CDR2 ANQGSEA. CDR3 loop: CSVEEPLAVDQETQYF. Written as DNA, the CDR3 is TGCAGCGTTGAAGAGCCCCTAGCCGTAGACCAAGAGACCCAGTACTTC.

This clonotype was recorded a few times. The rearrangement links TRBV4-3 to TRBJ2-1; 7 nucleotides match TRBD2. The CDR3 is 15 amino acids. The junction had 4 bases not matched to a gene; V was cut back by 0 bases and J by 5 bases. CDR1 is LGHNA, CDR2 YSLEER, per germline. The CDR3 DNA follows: TGCGCCAGCAGCCAAGATCTGCGGGGGAACAATGAGCAGTTCTTC. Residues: CASSQDLRGNNEQFF.

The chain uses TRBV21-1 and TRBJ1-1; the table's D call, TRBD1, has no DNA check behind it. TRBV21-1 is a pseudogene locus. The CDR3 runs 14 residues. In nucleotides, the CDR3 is TGTGCCAGCACCCGACAGAGCATGAACACTGAAGCTTTCTTT. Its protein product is CASTRQSMNTEAFF.

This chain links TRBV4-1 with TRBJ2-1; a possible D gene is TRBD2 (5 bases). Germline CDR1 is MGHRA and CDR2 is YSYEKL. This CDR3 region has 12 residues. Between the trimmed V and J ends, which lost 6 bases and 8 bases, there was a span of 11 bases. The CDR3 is CASRGSGDEQFF. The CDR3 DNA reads TGCGCCAGCAGGGGGAGTGGGGATGAGCAGTTCTTC.